This TCR beta chain was sequenced for a study of PD-1 blockade in classical Hodgkin lymphoma. Broader study findings: Anyone who began nivolumab under 1 year after ASCT was excluded. The baseline diversity of complete responders showed similarity to that of newly diagnosed patients. Undefined causes, possibly disease activity or prior therapy, underlie the repertoire differences.

Time point in this sample: cycle 4 day 1 (C4D1), after less than 7 weeks of nivolumab. All patients experienced relapse after autologous stem cell transplantation, and brentuximab vedotin exposure was variable. As to this clone: Its cognate antigen is unknown.

Clones were read by immunoSEQ multiplex PCR, and TCRdb kept only the in-frame ones, dropping some. The repertoire holds under 45,000 clones, with about two thirds as singletons. Germline assignment: CDR1 MDHEN and CDR2 SYDVKM. The CDR3 covers 14 residues. V lost 6 bases, J lost 7 bases, and 18 bases lay in between. The receptor was derived from a human donor with classical Hodgkin lymphoma. The gene calls are TRBV28 and TRBJ2-5; unclear D gene. This specimen was peripheral blood mononuclear cells (PBMCs), taken before the fourth cycle of nivolumab. The CDR3 sequence: CASRWNHLERTQYF. The CDR3 DNA reads as TGTGCCAGCAGGTGGAATCACCTAGAGAGGACCCAGTACTTC.